The rows below give T cell receptor beta chains drawn from one sample of a study of T cell responses to AZD1222 COVID-19 vaccine. Assay: immunoSEQ multiplex PCR; the TCRdb copy retains only in-frame clones and omits some. The data contain roughly 150,000 clones, roughly nine tenths of them singletons. The sample was peripheral blood, taken on day 0 of AZD1222 vaccination. These TCRs come from an adult in good health. CDR3s include the opening cysteine and the closing phenylalanine or tryptophan. Fields, in order: CDR3 DNA, CDR3 protein, J gene, CDR3 length, V gene, clone size, D gene. D genes are given only for firm matches. Clone size is given for some rows only: seen once, a few or many times, or a class if the clone is expanded.

CDR3nt: TGTGCCAGCAGAGGCCCGGGACTGAGTTTAGCTAGAGAGGGAGCTTTCTTT
CDR3aa: CASRGPGLSLAREGAFF
j_gene: TRBJ1-1
len: 17
v_gene: TRBV27
abundance: NA
d_gene: NA

CDR3nt: TGCGCCAGCAGTGAGTCTGAGGTTTACTATGGCTACACCTTC
CDR3aa: CASSESEVYYGYTF
j_gene: TRBJ1-2
len: 14
v_gene: TRBV10-2
abundance: NA
d_gene: NA

CDR3nt: TGTGCCAGCAGCGCCAGCTCGGCTCACGAGCAGTACTTC
CDR3aa: CASSASSAHEQYF
j_gene: TRBJ2-7
len: 13
v_gene: TRBV9
abundance: NA
d_gene: NA

CDR3nt: TGTGCCAGCAGTGAAAGCGGTGGGAGTGTGGGTGAAAAACTGTTTTTT
CDR3aa: CASSESGGSVGEKLFF
j_gene: TRBJ1-4
len: 16
v_gene: TRBV6-1
abundance: NA
d_gene: NA

CDR3nt: TGTGCCAGCAGCTTTTCGTCCCACCAGCCCCAGCATTTT
CDR3aa: CASSFSSHQPQHF
j_gene: TRBJ1-5
len: 13
v_gene: TRBV7-2
abundance: NA
d_gene: NA

CDR3nt: TGTGCCTGGAGTGGGGGGGGTAGATCCCACTTT
CDR3aa: CAWSGGGRSHF
j_gene: TRBJ1-6
len: 11
v_gene: TRBV30
abundance: NA
d_gene: NA

CDR3nt: TGTGCCACCACCCGGACACAAAAATCTGGGGCCAACGTCCTGACTTTC
CDR3aa: CATTRTQKSGANVLTF
j_gene: TRBJ2-6
len: 16
v_gene: TRBV28
abundance: NA
d_gene: NA

CDR3nt: TGTGCCAGCAGCCTTGAGGGGACAGGGGGCACTGAAGCTTTCTTT
CDR3aa: CASSLEGTGGTEAFF
j_gene: TRBJ1-1
len: 15
v_gene: TRBV6-5
abundance: NA
d_gene: TRBD1

CDR3nt: TGTGCCAGCAGTCCACTAGCGGGGGGAAGTGGTGAGCAGTTCTTC
CDR3aa: CASSPLAGGSGEQFF
j_gene: TRBJ2-1
len: 15
v_gene: TRBV6-4
abundance: many
d_gene: TRBD2

CDR3nt: TGTGCCAGCAGCCCCCGGGCCGGACAGAGCACAGATACGCAGTATTTT
CDR3aa: CASSPRAGQSTDTQYF
j_gene: TRBJ2-3
len: 16
v_gene: TRBV7-2
abundance: NA
d_gene: NA

CDR3nt: TGCGCCAGCACATCAGGAGACGGCTACACCTTC
CDR3aa: CASTSGDGYTF
j_gene: TRBJ1-2
len: 11
v_gene: TRBV10-1
abundance: NA
d_gene: NA

CDR3nt: TGCGCCAGCAGCTCGGGGGGGATAACTAGCGGGAAGGCCCAGTACTTC
CDR3aa: CASSSGGITSGKAQYF
j_gene: TRBJ2-5
len: 16
v_gene: TRBV5-1
abundance: NA
d_gene: TRBD2

CDR3nt: TGTGCCAGCAGTTACTCGACGGATAACAATCAGCCCCAGCATTTT
CDR3aa: CASSYSTDNNQPQHF
j_gene: TRBJ1-5
len: 15
v_gene: TRBV6-5
abundance: NA
d_gene: NA

CDR3nt: TGTGCCAGTAGCCAGGGTATAACTGAAGCTTTCTTT
CDR3aa: CASSQGITEAFF
j_gene: TRBJ1-1
len: 12
v_gene: TRBV19
abundance: NA
d_gene: NA

CDR3nt: TGTGCCAGCCGACCTCAAGCGGAGGATTATACGCAGTATTTT
CDR3aa: CASRPQAEDYTQYF
j_gene: TRBJ2-3
len: 14
v_gene: TRBV6-5
abundance: once
d_gene: NA

CDR3nt: TGTGCCAGCAGCTTGGGACAGGGGTGGTCTGAAGCTTTCTTT
CDR3aa: CASSLGQGWSEAFF
j_gene: TRBJ1-1
len: 14
v_gene: TRBV5-6
abundance: NA
d_gene: TRBD1

CDR3nt: TGCGCCAGCAGCCTTCAGGGGAGTCAAACCTTTAACTATGGCTACACCTTC
CDR3aa: CASSLQGSQTFNYGYTF
j_gene: TRBJ1-2
len: 17
v_gene: TRBV5-1
abundance: NA
d_gene: NA

CDR3nt: TGTGCCAGCAGCTTGGCCGAGGGGATTGTGGGATACACCTTC
CDR3aa: CASSLAEGIVGYTF
j_gene: TRBJ1-2
len: 14
v_gene: TRBV5-6
abundance: NA
d_gene: NA

CDR3nt: TGCGCCAGCAGCTTGGACCTGTGGGAGACCCAGTACTTC
CDR3aa: CASSLDLWETQYF
j_gene: TRBJ2-5
len: 13
v_gene: TRBV5-1
abundance: NA
d_gene: NA

CDR3nt: TGTGCCAGCAGTCCAGGGAACGCGCAGGCTTTCTTT
CDR3aa: CASSPGNAQAFF
j_gene: TRBJ1-1
len: 12
v_gene: TRBV2
abundance: NA
d_gene: NA

CDR3nt: TGTGCCAGCAGTCCTTGGACAGTCCAGTCCTACGAGCAGTACTTC
CDR3aa: CASSPWTVQSYEQYF
j_gene: TRBJ2-7
len: 15
v_gene: TRBV6-5
abundance: NA
d_gene: NA

CDR3nt: TGTGCCTGGAACCGAGGAACTGAAGCTTTCTTT
CDR3aa: CAWNRGTEAFF
j_gene: TRBJ1-1
len: 11
v_gene: TRBV30
abundance: NA
d_gene: NA

CDR3nt: TGTGCCAGTAGTATGTTTGGGCGCGGCTACACCTTC
CDR3aa: CASSMFGRGYTF
j_gene: TRBJ1-2
len: 12
v_gene: TRBV19
abundance: NA
d_gene: NA

CDR3nt: TGTGCCAGTAGTACCCCCGGGACAGGATTCGATGAGCAGTTCTTC
CDR3aa: CASSTPGTGFDEQFF
j_gene: TRBJ2-1
len: 15
v_gene: TRBV19
abundance: NA
d_gene: TRBD1

CDR3nt: TGTGCCAGCAGCGAGGAGGGGACTAGCGGGAGGCCTTTCTCCTACAATGAGCAGTTCTTC
CDR3aa: CASSEEGTSGRPFSYNEQFF
j_gene: TRBJ2-1
len: 20
v_gene: TRBV9
abundance: NA
d_gene: TRBD2